These T cell receptor beta chains were read from a single sample in a study of blood T cells in healthy people across ages. TCRdb analysed the 5' RACE reads with MiXCR anew, one entry per CDR3 protein. The sample has 780,000 or so distinct CDR3 sequences; 40% to 65% are singletons. The specimen sequenced was blood. Receptor source: an older man in good health. The CDR3 runs from the conserved cysteine through the conserved F or W. A D gene is named only where the DNA matches it firmly. Not every row has a clone size; where given, it reads once, few, many or a size class.

j_call v_call d_call cdr3_length clone_size cdr3_aa cdr3_nt
TRBJ2-6 TRBV29-1 NA 16 NA CSVSRTTFSGANVLTF TGCAGCGTTTCGCGGACGACATTCTCTGGGGCCAACGTCCTGACTTTC
TRBJ1-2 TRBV11-2 NA 13 NA CASSLDLGGGYTF TGTGCCAGCAGCTTGGACTTGGGAGGTGGCTACACCTTC
TRBJ2-1 TRBV6-6 NA 13 few CASGERSYNEQFF TGTGCCAGTGGGGAGCGGAGTTACAATGAGCAGTTCTTC
TRBJ2-3 TRBV6-5 NA 13 NA CASRARSRGYAYF TGTGCCAGCAGGGCAAGGTCTCGGGGATACGCGTATTTT
TRBJ2-5 TRBV7-2 NA 13 NA CASSSRLYNGQYF TGTGCCAGCAGCTCGCGACTCTACAATGGGCAGTACTTC
TRBJ2-7 TRBV28 NA 15 NA CASSFRGRVTYEQYF TGTGCCAGCAGTTTTCGGGGCAGGGTCACCTACGAGCAGTACTTC
TRBJ2-1 TRBV11-2 TRBD2 15 NA CASSQDIAGINEQFF TGTGCCAGCAGCCAAGACATAGCGGGAATAAATGAGCAGTTCTTC
TRBJ2-1 TRBV27 TRBD2 15 few CASIWGTSEYNEQFF TGTGCCAGCATCTGGGGGACTAGCGAGTACAATGAGCAGTTCTTC
TRBJ1-6 TRBV28 TRBD1 15 few CASSSQTGWNSPLHF TGTGCCAGCAGTTCTCAGACAGGGTGGAATTCACCCCTCCACTTT
TRBJ2-7 TRBV3-1 NA 14 many CASSRSGESTEQYF TGTGCCAGCAGCCGGTCGGGGGAATCTACCGAGCAGTACTTC
TRBJ1-6 TRBV9 NA 15 NA CASSIGQGYNSPLHF TGTGCCAGCAGCATAGGCCAGGGGTATAATTCACCCCTCCACTTT
TRBJ2-7 TRBV27 NA 13 NA CASSPHPRREQYF TGTGCCAGCAGTCCCCATCCCCGTCGCGAGCAGTACTTC
TRBJ2-5 TRBV2 TRBD1 13 few CASPRGQGETQYF TGTGCCAGCCCCCGGGGACAGGGTGAGACCCAGTACTTC
TRBJ2-4 TRBV2 NA 14 NA CASRPTVLQNIQYF TGTGCCAGCAGACCGACGGTCCTCCAAAACATTCAGTACTTC
TRBJ1-5 TRBV3-1 NA 15 few CASSQDRYSNQPQHF TGTGCCAGCAGCCAAGACAGATATAGCAATCAGCCCCAGCATTTT
TRBJ2-1 TRBV29-1 NA 14 many CSVDSITGYNEQFF TGCAGCGTTGACTCCATAACAGGATACAATGAGCAGTTCTTC
TRBJ2-1 TRBV11-2 NA 11 NA CASSKNTEQFF TGTGCCAGCAGCAAAAATACAGAGCAGTTCTTC
TRBJ1-2 TRBV7-9 TRBD1 17 NA CASSYGAGDRAFYGYTF TGTGCCAGCAGCTATGGGGCCGGGGACAGGGCTTTCTATGGCTACACCTTC
TRBJ1-2 TRBV10-2 NA 12 NA CASSDLDRGYTF TGCGCCAGCAGTGACTTAGACAGGGGCTACACCTTC
TRBJ2-2 TRBV2 NA 15 NA CASSGDRVGTGELFF TGTGCCAGCAGTGGGGATAGAGTAGGCACCGGGGAGCTGTTTTTT
TRBJ2-7 TRBV28 TRBD1 16 NA CASSSPGQGIPYEQYF TGTGCCAGCAGTTCCCCGGGACAGGGAATACCCTACGAGCAGTACTTC
TRBJ1-4 TRBV6-5 NA 14 NA CASKGVATNEKLFF TGCGCCAGCAAGGGAGTTGCAACTAATGAAAAACTGTTTTTT
TRBJ2-1 TRBV3-1 TRBD2 17 NA CASSHRTSGYNYNEQFF TGTGCCAGCAGCCATCGGACTAGCGGGTATAACTACAATGAGCAGTTCTTC
TRBJ2-1 TRBV5-5 TRBD2 16 NA CASSPIAGTSYNEQFF TGTGCCAGCAGCCCGATAGCGGGAACGTCCTACAATGAGCAGTTCTTC
TRBJ2-4 TRBV7-2 NA 15 NA CASGRWGALKNIQYF TGTGCCAGCGGGCGATGGGGGGCTTTGAAAAACATTCAGTACTTC
TRBJ2-1 TRBV4-1 TRBD2 19 NA CASNNYGRKTSGPNNEQFF TGCGCCAGCAACAATTACGGCAGGAAGACTAGCGGGCCGAACAATGAGCAGTTCTTC
TRBJ2-5 TRBV6-2/TRBV6-3 NA 14 few CASRTSREGETQYF TGTGCCAGCAGAACTAGCAGGGAAGGGGAGACCCAGTACTTC
TRBJ1-2 TRBV20-1 NA 12 few CSAPDLGSGYTF TGCAGTGCTCCCGATCTGGGTAGTGGCTACACCTTC
TRBJ2-7 TRBV7-2 NA 11 few CASSFLNEQYF TGTGCCAGCAGCTTTTTAAACGAGCAGTACTTC
TRBJ1-2 TRBV20-1 NA 12 NA CSARRDFAGYTF TGCAGTGCTAGAAGGGACTTCGCTGGCTACACCTTC
TRBJ2-3 TRBV20-1 TRBD2 15 few CSASTGGSGTDTQYF TGCAGTGCTTCGACCGGCGGGAGTGGCACAGATACGCAGTATTTT
TRBJ1-2 TRBV5-1 NA 13 NA CASSLRGSGGYTF TGCGCCAGCAGCTTGCGGGGATCGGGAGGCTACACCTTC
TRBJ2-7 TRBV10-3 NA 14 many CAISDVVRTYEQYF TGTGCCATCAGTGATGTTGTCAGAACCTACGAGCAGTACTTC
TRBJ1-6 TRBV7-2 NA 15 NA CASSITNSANSPLHF TGTGCCAGCAGCATTACTAATTCGGCCAATTCACCCCTCCACTTT
TRBJ2-2 TRBV12-3/TRBV12-4 TRBD2 15 NA CASSLGAGGTGELFF TGTGCCAGCAGTCTGGGCGCGGGGGGCACCGGGGAGCTGTTTTTT
TRBJ2-5 TRBV7-7 NA 13 few CASSLIEGETQYF TGTGCTAGCAGCTTAATTGAGGGGGAGACCCAGTACTTC
TRBJ2-5 TRBV29-1 NA 12 NA CSAMAREETQYF TGCAGCGCTATGGCGAGGGAAGAGACCCAGTACTTC
TRBJ2-7 TRBV4-1 NA 14 NA CASSQSLSSYEQYF TGCGCCAGCAGCCAATCTCTTAGCTCCTACGAGCAGTACTTC
TRBJ2-1 TRBV7-9 NA 16 many CASSLIGETKYNEQFF TGTGCCAGCAGCTTGATTGGGGAGACTAAGTACAATGAGCAGTTCTTC
TRBJ2-5 TRBV12-3/TRBV12-4 TRBD2 17 NA CASSRHAGTSVVNEQYF TGTGCCAGCAGTAGACATGCCGGGACTAGCGTAGTCAATGAGCAGTACTTC
TRBJ2-3 TRBV3-1 NA 15 NA CASSPSQIPTDTQYF TGTGCCAGCAGCCCCTCACAAATTCCCACAGATACGCAGTATTTT
TRBJ2-5 TRBV11-3 NA 13 NA CASSAGALQTQYF TGTGCCAGCAGCGCTGGGGCCCTGCAGACCCAGTACTTC
TRBJ1-5 TRBV12-3/TRBV12-4 TRBD1 12 NA CAGQGVRQPQHF TGTGCCGGCCAGGGGGTTCGTCAGCCCCAGCATTTT
TRBJ2-7 TRBV21-1 NA 14 NA CAYPEREEMYEQYF TGTGCCTACCCGGAGCGGGAGGAGATGTACGAGCAGTACTTC
TRBJ1-2 TRBV6-1 NA 15 NA CASSRAGPLPRGYTF TGTGCCAGCAGCCGGGCAGGGCCCCTTCCCAGGGGCTACACCTTC
TRBJ2-1 TRBV3-1 NA 15 NA CASSRWDWAYNEQFF TGTGCCAGCAGTCGCTGGGACTGGGCCTACAATGAGCAGTTCTTC